One and the same sample provided the 21 T cell receptor beta chains below, sequenced in a study of identical twins. A single record per CDR3 protein comes from TCRdb applying MiXCR to the 5' RACE reads. The sample has roughly 1.6 million distinct CDR3 sequences, around a third seen once. The sample comprised cord blood. The receptor source for this set is a newborn girl in good health.

This clonotype was seen a few times. The genes are TRBV2 and TRBJ2-7; tentative D call: TRBD1 (6 bases). There are 14 residues in the CDR3. Per germline, CDR1 SNHLY and CDR2 FYNNEI. With 4 bases removed from V and 0 bases from J, the gap between germline ends came to 10 bases. The CDR3 DNA reads as TGTGCCAGCAGTGTCCAGGGGCCCTCCTACGAGCAGTACTTC. It yields the protein CASSVQGPSYEQYF.

This clonotype was recorded once. The chain links TRBV13 to TRBJ1-4, with D tentatively TRBD1 (5 bases). V lost 6 bases and J 4 bases, leaving 9 bases between the germline ends. The CDR3 has 13 residues. The germline CDR1 and CDR2 sequences are PRHDT and FYEKMQ (reference sequence). CDR3 DNA: TGTGCCAGCAGAGGGGCGAGTAATGAAAAACTGTTTTTT. Its translation: CASRGASNEKLFF. Together with reference TRBV13 and TRBJ1-4, the CDR3 gives the full variable domain: AAGVIQSPRHLIKEKRETATLKCYPIPRHDTVYWYQQGPGQDPQFLISFYEKMQSDKGSIPDRFSAQQFSDYHSELNMSSLELGDSALYFCASRGASNEKLFFGSGTQLSVL.

This clonotype was seen a handful of times. V usage is TRBV29-1 and J usage is TRBJ2-7; TRBD2 matches at 11 bases. Trimming removed 4 bases from V and 3 bases from J; junction bases left unmatched: 5. Germline CDR1 and CDR2: SQVTM and ANQGSEA. This CDR3 region has 14 residues. This chain's CDR3 is CSVAGTSGIYEQYF. The CDR3 DNA follows: TGCAGCGTTGCGGGGACTAGCGGTATCTACGAGCAGTACTTC.

The chain has TRBV11-2 and TRBJ2-1; 7 bases are shared with TRBD2. CDR3 size: 16 residues. Germline V gene sequence: CDR1 SGHAT, CDR2 FQNNGV. V shed 4 bases, J shed 4 bases, and the junction held 10 bases outside the gene matches. Written as DNA, the CDR3 is TGTGCCAGCAGCTCCAAGGGCGGGGGTTCGTACAATGAGCAGTTCTTC. Protein product: CASSSKGGGSYNEQFF.

The chain has TRBV7-2 and TRBJ1-2; D is unclear. CDR1 SGHTA and CDR2 FQGNSA come from the germline V gene. Trimming took 1 base from V and 1 from J, leaving 7 bases between them. The CDR3 is made up of 14 amino acids. CDR3 sequence (DNA): TGTGCCAGCAGCTTAGTATTGAGTAACTATGGCTACACCTTC. This sequence encodes CASSLVLSNYGYTF.

This clonotype was observed a few times. V and J are TRBV7-8 and TRBJ2-1; 8 bases align to TRBD2. This CDR3 comprises 16 residues. The junction had 5 bases not matched to a gene; V was cut back by 1 base and J by 3 bases. Germline CDR1 reads SGHVS; CDR2 reads FQNEAQ. The CDR3 nucleotides are TGTGCCAGCAGCTTAGAAGGGACTAGGAACTACAATGAGCAGTTCTTC. Protein sequence: CASSLEGTRNYNEQFF.

The genes are TRBV5-1 and TRBJ2-6; D remains unclear. CDR1 and CDR2 (germline): SGHRS, YFSETQ. There are 15 residues in the CDR3. Trimming removed 0 bases at V and 2 bases at J, with 6 bases between. The CDR3 DNA sequence: TGCGCCAGCAGCTTGGTCACAACTGGGGCCAACGTCCTGACTTTC. This encodes CASSLVTTGANVLTF. Based on the CDR3 plus reference TRBV5-1 and TRBJ2-6, the full variable domain is KAGVTQTPRYLIKTRGQQVTLSCSPISGHRSVSWYQQTPGQGLQFLFEYFSETQRNKGNFPGRFSGRQFSNSRSEMNVSTLELGDSALYLCASSLVTTGANVLTFGAGSRLTVL.

The chain recombines TRBV2 with TRBJ2-4; 7 bases fit TRBD2. Germline V CDR1 and CDR2: SNHLY, FYNNEI. The CDR3 totals 11 residues. The V segment lost 4 bases and the J segment 13 bases; nucleotides outside the gene matches: 4. The CDR3 sequence: CASSGPREQYF. The CDR3 nucleotides are TGTGCCAGCAGTGGTCCGCGGGAGCAGTACTTC.

This clonotype occurred many times. The rearrangement uses TRBV28 and TRBJ2-7; D may be TRBD1 or TRBD2 (5 bases each). The length of the CDR3 is 14 residues. Trimming removed 2 bases at V and 2 bases at J, with 10 bases between. Germline V lookup: CDR1 MDHEN, CDR2 SYDVKM. CDR3 sequence: CASSLRDPPYEQYF. In nucleotides, the CDR3 is TGTGCCAGCAGTTTAAGGGACCCTCCCTACGAGCAGTACTTC.

This chain joins TRBV6-1 and TRBJ1-4, with D hard to call. The CDR3 loop spans 14 amino acids. V was shortened by 4 bases and J by 5 bases, with 11 bases between the two germline ends. The germline CDR1 and CDR2 sequences are MNHNS and SASEGT. CDR3 region: CASSAPGINEKLFF. The CDR3 nucleotides are TGTGCCAGCAGTGCTCCCGGTATAAATGAAAAACTGTTTTTT.

The genes are TRBV24-1 and TRBJ2-3; D perhaps matches TRBD1 (6 bases). V lost 3 bases and J 4 bases, leaving 13 bases between the germline ends. CDR3 length: 15 amino acids. Germline V gene lookup returns CDR1 KGHDR and CDR2 SFDVKD. CDR3 amino acids: CATSDGGRGADTQYF. In DNA, the CDR3 is TGTGCCACCAGTGATGGGGGCAGGGGCGCAGATACGCAGTATTTT.

The V gene is TRBV27, the J gene TRBJ1-4, with D possibly being TRBD1 (6 bases). The CDR3 is 17 residues long. Germline V CDR1 and CDR2: MNHEY, SMNVEV (reference sequence). Deletions cut 2 bases from V and 5 bases from J, with 18 bases between. The CDR3 bases are TGTGCCAGCAGTTTACGGAGGCCCAGGGGAATAAATGAAAAACTGTTTTTT. This gives the protein CASSLRRPRGINEKLFF.

The chain is built from TRBV11-2 and TRBJ1-4, with no clear D. The CDR3 covers 15 residues. V was trimmed by 5 bases and J by 4 bases, leaving 14 bases between them. The germline V gene has CDR1 SGHAT and CDR2 FQNNGV. The CDR3 here is CASSPRGLDNEKLFF. The CDR3 coding sequence is TGTGCCAGCAGCCCTCGCGGGCTGGATAATGAAAAACTGTTTTTT.

This clonotype was recorded only once. The V gene is TRBV14, the J gene TRBJ2-2; 9 bases fit TRBD2. This CDR3 region has 16 residues. V lost 3 bases and J lost 1; bases outside the gene matches: 3. Germline assignment: CDR1 SGHDN and CDR2 FVKESK. CDR3 region: CASSQLLAGNTGELFF. The CDR3 coding sequence is TGTGCCAGCAGCCAGTTACTAGCGGGGAACACCGGGGAGCTGTTTTTT. Variable domain in full (rest from reference TRBV14 and TRBJ2-2): EAGVTQFPSHSVIEKGQTVTLRCDPISGHDNLYWYRRVMGKEIKFLLHFVKESKQDESGMPNNRFLAERTGGTYSTLKVQPAELEDSGVYFCASSQLLAGNTGELFFGEGSRLTVL.

This clonotype was counted between two and nine times. J is TRBJ2-3 and V is TRBV7-2, with TRBD2 matching over 9 bases. V shed 2 bases and J 5 bases; nucleotides not matched to a gene: 8. This CDR3 has 16 residues. The germline V gene encodes CDR1 SGHTA and CDR2 FQGNSA. As DNA, the CDR3 is TGTGCCAGCAGCTTAACTAGCGGGTGGAGGGGAGATACGCAGTATTTT. Encoded protein: CASSLTSGWRGDTQYF.

This clonotype was seen only a few times. The genes are TRBV11-2 and TRBJ1-1, with D unresolved. Germline assignment: CDR1 SGHAT and CDR2 FQNNGV. The CDR3 runs 13 residues. The V gene lost 3 bases and the J gene lost 4 bases, with 9 bases spanning the gap. CDR3 DNA: TGTGCCAGCAGCTTTGCCGAGGGCACTGAAGCTTTCTTT. It translates to CASSFAEGTEAFF.

The chain has TRBV3-1 and TRBJ2-1; 10 bases fit TRBD2. Trimming cost V 9 bases and J 0 bases; bases outside gene matches: 14. The CDR3 totals 18 residues. Germline values: CDR1 LGHDT, CDR2 YNNKEL (reference sequence). CDR3: CASTGQREGRSSYNEQFF. DNA for the CDR3: TGTGCCAGTACAGGGCAGCGGGAGGGCCGGAGCTCCTACAATGAGCAGTTCTTC.

V is TRBV7-9 and J is TRBJ2-3; D remains unclear. The CDR3 runs 15 residues. Trimming removed 5 bases from V and 6 bases from J, with 18 bases in between. Germline loops: CDR1 SEHNR, CDR2 FQNEAQ (reference sequence). CDR3 loop: CASSRVGAPADTQYF. Written as DNA, the CDR3 is TGTGCCAGCAGCCGCGTGGGTGCTCCTGCGGATACGCAGTATTTT.

This clonotype occurred a few times. This rearrangement joins TRBV7-9 to TRBJ2-1, with 9 bases fitting TRBD2. Germline assignment: CDR1 SEHNR and CDR2 FQNEAQ (reference sequence). The ends lost 5 bases at V and 6 bases at J; junction bases unmatched: 8. The CDR3 totals 15 residues. CDR3 region: CASSPSSGEGNEQFF. DNA for the CDR3: TGTGCCAGCAGCCCGTCTAGCGGGGAAGGCAATGAGCAGTTCTTC.

The chain has TRBV11-3 and TRBJ2-2, with a possible D match to TRBD2 (6 bases). The CDR3 has 15 residues. V was cut by 8 bases and J by 1 base, with 14 bases left in between. Germline lookup yields CDR1 SGHNT and CDR2 YENEEA. The CDR3 spells CASSGGALNTGELFF. The CDR3 DNA reads as TGTGCCAGCTCCGGAGGGGCTTTGAACACCGGGGAGCTGTTTTTT.

This clonotype was counted only a few times. J is TRBJ2-7 and V is TRBV29-1, with 7 bases lining up with TRBD1. The CDR3 covers 12 residues. The V gene end was trimmed by 4 bases and the J gene end by 2 bases; junction bases not matched to a gene: 2. CDR1 is SQVTM, CDR2 ANQGSEA, per germline. Here the CDR3 DNA reads TGCAGCGTTGCGCAGGGGGCCTACGAGCAGTACTTC. The encoded protein is CSVAQGAYEQYF.